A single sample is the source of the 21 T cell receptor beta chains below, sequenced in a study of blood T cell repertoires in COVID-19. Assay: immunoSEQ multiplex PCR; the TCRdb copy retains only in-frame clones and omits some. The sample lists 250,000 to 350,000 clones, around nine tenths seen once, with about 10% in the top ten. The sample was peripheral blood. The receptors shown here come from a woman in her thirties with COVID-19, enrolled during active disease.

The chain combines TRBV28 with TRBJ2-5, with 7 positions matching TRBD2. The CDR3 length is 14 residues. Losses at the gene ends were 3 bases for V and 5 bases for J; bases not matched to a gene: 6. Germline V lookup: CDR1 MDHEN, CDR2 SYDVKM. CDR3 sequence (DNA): TGTGCCAGCAGTTTCAGACTAGCCGGGGAGACCCAGTACTTC. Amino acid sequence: CASSFRLAGETQYF.

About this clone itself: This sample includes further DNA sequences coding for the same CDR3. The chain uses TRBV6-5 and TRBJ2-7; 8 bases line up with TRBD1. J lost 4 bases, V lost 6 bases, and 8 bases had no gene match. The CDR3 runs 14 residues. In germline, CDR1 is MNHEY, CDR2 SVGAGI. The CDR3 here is CASRAGTGGYEQYF. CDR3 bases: TGTGCCAGCAGAGCCGGGACAGGAGGGTACGAGCAGTACTTC.

CDR3 in amino acids: CASSPTGGRGSKNIQYF. The CDR3 DNA follows: TGTGCCAGCTCACCTACCGGGGGGCGCGGGTCCAAAAACATTCAGTACTTC. The chain combines TRBV18 with TRBJ2-4; weak D call: TRBD2 (7 bases). Germline V lookup: CDR1 KGHSH, CDR2 LQKENI. The CDR3 is 17 residues long. V lost 3 bases to trimming and J lost 2 bases, with 17 bases between them.

This chain's CDR3 is CASSLRTENNEKLFF. CDR3 coding DNA: TGCGCCAGCAGCCTCCGGACAGAAAATAATGAAAAACTGTTTTTT. The chain employs TRBV4-1 and TRBJ1-4, with D perhaps TRBD1 (6 bases). Germline lookup yields CDR1 MGHRA and CDR2 YSYEKL. V dropped 4 bases and J dropped 4 bases, with 13 bases sitting between them. CDR3 size: 15 residues.

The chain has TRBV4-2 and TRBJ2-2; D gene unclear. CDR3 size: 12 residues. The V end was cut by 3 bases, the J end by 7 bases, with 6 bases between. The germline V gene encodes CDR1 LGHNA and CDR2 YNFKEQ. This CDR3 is CASSQRVGELFF. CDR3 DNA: TGTGCCAGCAGCCAGCGAGTCGGGGAGCTGTTTTTT.

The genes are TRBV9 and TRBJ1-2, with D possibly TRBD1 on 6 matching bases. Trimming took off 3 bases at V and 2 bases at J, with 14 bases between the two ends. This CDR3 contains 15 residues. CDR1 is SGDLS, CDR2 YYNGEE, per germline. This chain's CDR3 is CASSAQGRGNYGYTF. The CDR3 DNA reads TGTGCCAGCAGCGCACAGGGACGGGGCAACTATGGCTACACCTTC. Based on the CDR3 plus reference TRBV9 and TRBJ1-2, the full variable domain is DSGVTQTPKHLITATGQRVTLRCSPRSGDLSVYWYQQSLDQGLQFLIQYYNGEERAKGNILERFSAQQFPDLHSELNLSSLELGDSALYFCASSAQGRGNYGYTFGSGTRLTVV.

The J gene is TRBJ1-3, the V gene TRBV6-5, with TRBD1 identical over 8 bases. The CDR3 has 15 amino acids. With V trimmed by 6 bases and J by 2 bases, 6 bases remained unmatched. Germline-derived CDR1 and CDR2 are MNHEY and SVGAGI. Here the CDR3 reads CASRAADRAGNTIYF. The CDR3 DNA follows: TGTGCCAGCAGGGCCGCGGACAGGGCTGGAAACACCATATATTTT.

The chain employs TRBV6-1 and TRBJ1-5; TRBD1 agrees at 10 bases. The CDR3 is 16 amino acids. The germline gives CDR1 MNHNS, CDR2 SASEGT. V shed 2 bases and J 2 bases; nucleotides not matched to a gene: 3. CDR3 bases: TGTGCCAGCAGTGAAAGGACAGGGGGAGGCAATCAGCCCCAGCATTTT. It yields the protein CASSERTGGGNQPQHF.

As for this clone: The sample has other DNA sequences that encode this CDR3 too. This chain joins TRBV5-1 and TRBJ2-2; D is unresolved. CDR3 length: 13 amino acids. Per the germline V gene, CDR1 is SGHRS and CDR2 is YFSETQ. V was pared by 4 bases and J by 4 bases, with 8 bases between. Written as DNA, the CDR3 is TGCGCCAGCAGCGTAACAGTCACCGGGGAGCTGTTTTTT. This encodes CASSVTVTGELFF.

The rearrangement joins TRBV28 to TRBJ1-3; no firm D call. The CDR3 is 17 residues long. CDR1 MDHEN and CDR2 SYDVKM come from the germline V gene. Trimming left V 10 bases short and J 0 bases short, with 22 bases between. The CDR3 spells CATRPLFTENSGNTIYF. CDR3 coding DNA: TGTGCCACTCGGCCCCTATTTACGGAGAACTCTGGAAACACCATATATTTT.

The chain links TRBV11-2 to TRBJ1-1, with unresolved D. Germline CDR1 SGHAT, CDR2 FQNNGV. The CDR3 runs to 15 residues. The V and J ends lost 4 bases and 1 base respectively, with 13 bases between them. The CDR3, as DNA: TGTGCCAGCAGCTCAAACCCAGGAGGGAACACTGAAGCTTTCTTT. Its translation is CASSSNPGGNTEAFF.

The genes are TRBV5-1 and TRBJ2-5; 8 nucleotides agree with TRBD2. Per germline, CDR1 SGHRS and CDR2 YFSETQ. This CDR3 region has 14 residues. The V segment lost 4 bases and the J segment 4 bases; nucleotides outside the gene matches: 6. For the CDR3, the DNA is TGCGCCAGCAGCCCCTTAAGCGGGAGAGAGACCCAGTACTTC. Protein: CASSPLSGRETQYF.

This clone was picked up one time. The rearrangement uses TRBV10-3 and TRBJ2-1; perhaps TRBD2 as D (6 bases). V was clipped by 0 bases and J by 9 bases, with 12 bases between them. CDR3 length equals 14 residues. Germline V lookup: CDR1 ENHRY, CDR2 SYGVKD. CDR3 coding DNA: TGTGCCATCAGTGAGTCGCCTAGCGTAGGTGAGCAGTTCTTC. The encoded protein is CAISESPSVGEQFF.

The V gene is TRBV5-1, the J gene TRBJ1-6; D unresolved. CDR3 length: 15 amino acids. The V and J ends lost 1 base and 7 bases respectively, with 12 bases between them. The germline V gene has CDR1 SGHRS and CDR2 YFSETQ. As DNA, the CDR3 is TGCGCCAGCAGCTTGAAAAGGCAGGAAAATTCACCCCTCCACTTT. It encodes CASSLKRQENSPLHF.

CDR3 in DNA: TGCGCCAGCAGTGATTACAGACTAAATACTGAAGCTTTCTTT. Protein product: CASSDYRLNTEAFF. The rearrangement joins TRBV10-1 to TRBJ1-1; D is unresolved. In germline, CDR1 is WNHNN, CDR2 SYGVQD (reference sequence). Trimming pared 3 bases from V and 5 bases from J, leaving 13 bases between. This CDR3 comprises 14 residues.

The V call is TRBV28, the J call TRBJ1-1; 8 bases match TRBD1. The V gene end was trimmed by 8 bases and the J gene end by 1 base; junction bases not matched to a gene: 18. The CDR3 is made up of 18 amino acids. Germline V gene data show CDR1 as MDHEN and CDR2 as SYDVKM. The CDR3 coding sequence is TGTGCCAGCCTAATAGGACAGGGTAATCATTGGAGGAACACTGAAGCTTTCTTT. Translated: CASLIGQGNHWRNTEAFF.

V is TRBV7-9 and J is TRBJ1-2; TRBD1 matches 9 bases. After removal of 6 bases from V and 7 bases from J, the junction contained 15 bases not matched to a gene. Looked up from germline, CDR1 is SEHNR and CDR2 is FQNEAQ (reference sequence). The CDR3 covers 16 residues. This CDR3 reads CASSSMVGQGLSGYTF. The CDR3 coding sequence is TGTGCCAGCAGTTCCATGGTGGGACAGGGACTTAGTGGCTACACCTTC. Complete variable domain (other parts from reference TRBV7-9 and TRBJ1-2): DTGVSQNPRHKITKRGQNVTFRCDPISEHNRLYWYRQTLGQGPEFLTYFQNEAQLEKSRLLSDRFSAERPKGSFSTLEIQRTEQGDSAMYLCASSSMVGQGLSGYTFGSGTRLTVV.

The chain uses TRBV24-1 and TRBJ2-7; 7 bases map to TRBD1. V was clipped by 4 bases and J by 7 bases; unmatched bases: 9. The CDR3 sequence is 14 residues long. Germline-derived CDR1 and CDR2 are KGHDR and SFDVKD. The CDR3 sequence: CATSDLDRVGEQYF. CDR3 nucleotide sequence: TGTGCCACCAGTGACCTTGACAGGGTTGGAGAGCAGTACTTC.

For the CDR3, the DNA is TGCGCCAGCAGCTTGTCGGGCAGGGTCATGTATGGCTACACCTTC. Translated: CASSLSGRVMYGYTF. The rearrangement uses TRBV5-1 and TRBJ1-2; D perhaps matches TRBD1 (5 bases). CDR1 and CDR2 from the germline V gene are SGHRS and YFSETQ. The CDR3 has 15 residues. The V end was cut by 1 base, the J end by 5 bases, with 15 bases between.

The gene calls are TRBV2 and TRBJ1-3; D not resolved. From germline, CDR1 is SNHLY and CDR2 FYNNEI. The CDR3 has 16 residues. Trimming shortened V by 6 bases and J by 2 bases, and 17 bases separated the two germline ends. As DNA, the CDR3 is TGTGCCAGCAGCCCCGTCCGACTAATTCCTGGAAACACCATATATTTT. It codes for CASSPVRLIPGNTIYF.

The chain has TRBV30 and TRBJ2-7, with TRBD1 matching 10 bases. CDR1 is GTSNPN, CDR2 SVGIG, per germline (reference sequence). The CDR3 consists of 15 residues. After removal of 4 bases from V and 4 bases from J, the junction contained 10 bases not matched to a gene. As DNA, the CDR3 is TGTGCCTGGATCAACCGGGACAGGGGCCTTTACGAGCAGTACTTC. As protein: CAWINRDRGLYEQYF. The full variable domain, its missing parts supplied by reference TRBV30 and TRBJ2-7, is SQTIHQWPATLVQPVGSPLSLECTVEGTSNPNLYWYRQAAGRGLQLLFYSVGIGQISSEVPQNLSASRPQDRQFILSSKKLLLSDSGFYLCAWINRDRGLYEQYFGPGTRLTVT.